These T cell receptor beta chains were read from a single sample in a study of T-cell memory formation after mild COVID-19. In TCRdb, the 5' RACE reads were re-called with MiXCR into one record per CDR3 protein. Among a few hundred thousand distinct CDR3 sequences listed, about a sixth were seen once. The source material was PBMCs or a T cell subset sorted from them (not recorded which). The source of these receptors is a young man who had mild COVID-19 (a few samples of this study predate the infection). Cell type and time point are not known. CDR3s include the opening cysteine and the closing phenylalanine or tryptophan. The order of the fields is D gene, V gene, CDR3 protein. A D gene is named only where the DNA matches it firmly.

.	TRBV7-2	CASSLRGTIYF
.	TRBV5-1	CASSASFVVDTEAFF
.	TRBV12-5	CASDWAATGELFF
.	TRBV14	CASSHGPEAFF
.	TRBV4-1	CASSQTTSYGEQFF
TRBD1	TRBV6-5	CASSSRQGGQPQHF
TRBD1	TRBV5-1	CASSGQGAAYNEQFF
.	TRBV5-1	CASSVTNPSYTGELFF
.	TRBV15	CATSTAGPTGGYTF
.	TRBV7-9	CASSFSIPTDTQYF
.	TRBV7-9	CASSPWGTTNEKLFF